Listed here are 27 T cell receptor beta chains from one sample, sequenced in a study of T cells in Graves' hyperthyroidism and ophthalmopathy. RNA transcripts provided the source from which TCR beta CDR3 regions were amplified. First-round RT-PCR with HTBI primers amplified the TCR CDR3 region. TCRdb used MiXCR to reprocess the multiplex PCR reads, holding one entry per CDR3 protein. The sample lists around 760,000 distinct CDR3 sequences, roughly 32% occurring once. The sequencing input was blood. These receptors were collected from a middle-aged woman with Graves' hyperthyroidism.

This clonotype has at least ten counts. V is TRBV29-1 and J is TRBJ1-2, with D possibly being TRBD1 (5 bases). There are 13 residues in the CDR3. V was pared by 4 bases and J by 5 bases, with 14 bases between. The germline gives CDR1 SQVTM, CDR2 ANQGSEA. The chain's CDR3 is CSVAQGVEYGYTF. The CDR3 DNA reads as TGCAGCGTTGCCCAGGGAGTGGAGTATGGCTACACCTTC.

Only a few counts were recorded for this clonotype. The rearrangement uses TRBV5-5 and TRBJ2-5; D is tentatively TRBD1 or TRBD2 (5 bases each). The CDR3 totals 16 residues. Germline V gene data show CDR1 as SGHKS and CDR2 as YYEKEE (reference sequence). Trimming removed 2 bases at V and 1 base at J, with 15 bases between. This CDR3 is CASSLGTFPGQETQYF. CDR3 DNA sequence: TGTGCCAGCAGCTTAGGGACCTTCCCAGGCCAAGAGACCCAGTACTTC.

This clonotype was counted at least ten times. V and J are TRBV7-9 and TRBJ1-3; 7 bases are a match to TRBD1. In germline, CDR1 is SEHNR, CDR2 FQNEAQ (reference sequence). Trimming removed 3 bases from V and 2 bases from J; junction bases left unmatched: 4. CDR3 length: 15 residues. CDR3 amino acids: CASSFNRGTGNTIYF. CDR3 DNA sequence: TGTGCCAGCAGCTTCAACAGGGGTACTGGAAACACCATATATTTT.

Comments on this clonotype: Possible read error: a much larger clone is one base away. V usage is TRBV11-2 and J usage is TRBJ1-5, with a weak D call TRBD1 (5 bases). With 5 bases removed from V and 10 bases from J, the gap between germline ends came to 21 bases. Looked up from germline, CDR1 is SGHAT and CDR2 is FQNNGV. This CDR3 has 15 amino acids. Written as DNA, the CDR3 is TGTGCCAGCAGCGCGCGCGGACGAGGGGTAGGACCCCAGCATTTT. Its translation is CASSARGRGVGPQHF.

This clonotype was counted many times. The chain recombines TRBV24-1 with TRBJ2-7, with 11 bases lining up with TRBD1. Germline V gene data show CDR1 as KGHDR and CDR2 as SFDVKD. V dropped 3 bases and J dropped 3; count of bases not matched to a gene: 6. This CDR3 has 16 residues. This chain's CDR3 is CATSDRGQGGGYEQYF. CDR3 nucleotides: TGTGCCACCAGTGATCGGGGACAGGGGGGTGGCTACGAGCAGTACTTC.

This clonotype has at least ten counts. The chain uses TRBV2 and TRBJ1-1; tentatively, D is TRBD1 (6 bases). The germline V gene has CDR1 SNHLY and CDR2 FYNNEI. Trimming stripped 7 bases from V and 0 bases from J, with 12 bases between. The CDR3 is made up of 14 amino acids. In nucleotides, the CDR3 is TGTGCCAGCATATGGGACAACGTGAACACTGAAGCTTTCTTT. Amino acid sequence: CASIWDNVNTEAFF.

The CDR3 loop reads CASRGRDQGRAFF. The CDR3 DNA reads TGTGCCAGCAGGGGGAGAGATCAGGGAAGGGCTTTCTTT. The chain carries TRBV2 and TRBJ1-1, with D perhaps matching TRBD1 (5 bases). CDR1 is SNHLY and CDR2 is FYNNEI in the germline V gene. CDR3 length: 13 residues. V was clipped by 6 bases and J by 11 bases, with 19 bases between them.

This clonotype was picked up many times. The rearrangement joins TRBV20-1 to TRBJ2-5, with 8 bases matching TRBD2. Germline V gene data show CDR1 as DFQATT and CDR2 as SNEGSKA (reference sequence). The CDR3 covers 15 residues. The junction had 9 bases not matched to a gene; V was cut back by 2 bases and J by 4 bases. The CDR3 loop is CSARPRAGAPETQYF. The CDR3 nucleotides are TGCAGTGCTAGACCCCGAGCGGGAGCCCCAGAGACCCAGTACTTC.

This clonotype is a singleton in its sample. Written as DNA, the CDR3 is TGTGCCATCAGTGATAAACTAGCGGGAGTGGGTGAGCAGTTCTTC. It specifies CAISDKLAGVGEQFF. This chain joins TRBV10-3 and TRBJ2-1; 11 positions agree with TRBD2. The ends lost 3 bases at V and 9 bases at J; junction bases unmatched: 7. Germline CDR1 ENHRY, CDR2 SYGVKD. The CDR3 contains 15 residues.

There are many counts of this clonotype. The genes are TRBV4-1 and TRBJ1-2, with TRBD1 matching 10 bases. This CDR3 has 15 residues. V trimming: 4 bases; J trimming: 6 bases; junction bases outside the gene matches: 8. Germline V gene lookup returns CDR1 MGHRA and CDR2 YSYEKL. The DNA of the CDR3 is TGCGCCAGCAGCCTGTGGGACAGGGGTGGAAATGGCTACACCTTC. This codes for CASSLWDRGGNGYTF.

This clonotype came up many times. The CDR3 protein is CASSFLESNYGYTF. In nucleotides, the CDR3 is TGTGCCAGCAGCTTCCTGGAATCTAACTATGGCTACACCTTC. The chain carries TRBV7-9 and TRBJ1-2, with D uncertain. V was shortened by 3 bases and J by 0 bases, with 8 bases between the two germline ends. The CDR3 is made up of 14 amino acids. The germline CDR1 and CDR2 sequences are SEHNR and FQNEAQ (reference sequence).

There are many counts of this clonotype. The genes are TRBV15 and TRBJ1-2; D remains unclear. The germline CDR1 and CDR2 sequences are LNHNV and YYDKDF (reference sequence). Trimming stripped 0 bases from V and 2 bases from J, with 19 bases between. CDR3 length equals 18 residues. In DNA form, the CDR3 reads TGTGCCACCAGCAGAGATCTAGCGGCATTAGTCTACAACTATGGCTACACCTTC. Residues: CATSRDLAALVYNYGYTF.

This clonotype was detected many times. The chain carries TRBV13 and TRBJ2-2, with D perhaps being TRBD1 or TRBD2 (6 bases each). Trimming removed 4 bases at V and 6 bases at J, with 9 bases between. The germline gives CDR1 PRHDT, CDR2 FYEKMQ (reference sequence). This CDR3 region has 13 residues. CDR3 DNA sequence: TGTGCCAGCAGCTACAGGGAGGCCGGGGAGCTGTTTTTT. Its protein is CASSYREAGELFF.

In this sample, this clonotype turned up a few times. V usage is TRBV7-8 and J usage is TRBJ2-6, with TRBD1 identical over 8 bases. The CDR3 is 17 residues long. Per the germline V gene, CDR1 is SGHVS and CDR2 is FQNEAQ. J gave up 0 bases and V 6 bases, and 7 bases lay outside the gene matches. The CDR3 DNA follows: TGTGCCAGCAGGCCCCCAGGGGGCAGCTCTGGGGCCAACGTCCTGACTTTC. Translated, it gives CASRPPGGSSGANVLTF.

The rearrangement joins TRBV10-3 to TRBJ1-5; 7 nucleotides match TRBD1. V shed 2 bases and J 5 bases; nucleotides not matched to a gene: 9. The germline CDR1 and CDR2 sequences are ENHRY and SYGVKD. The CDR3 is 16 amino acids. The CDR3 coding sequence is TGTGCCATCAGTGAGAAAGTGGACAGGCCGTATCAGCCCCAGCATTTT. It specifies CAISEKVDRPYQPQHF.

In this sample, this clonotype turned up many times. This chain uses TRBV24-1 with TRBJ1-2; no firm D call. Trimming cost V 0 bases and J 6 bases, with 7 bases left between them. The germline gives CDR1 KGHDR, CDR2 SFDVKD. The CDR3 consists of 13 residues. This CDR3 reads CATSDLWSDGYTF. CDR3 nucleotide sequence: TGTGCCACCAGTGATTTGTGGTCAGATGGCTACACCTTC.

This clonotype was observed many times. The chain links TRBV7-2 to TRBJ2-5; a weak D match, TRBD2 (6 bases). CDR1 SGHTA and CDR2 FQGNSA come from the germline V gene. Between the trimmed V and J ends, which lost 5 bases and 5 bases, there was a span of 15 bases. This CDR3 is 14 amino acids long. The CDR3 DNA reads as TGTGCCAGCAGCCTACATGCTGGGAGGGAGACCCAGTACTTC. Its protein is CASSLHAGRETQYF.

This clonotype occurred many times. This chain uses TRBV7-6 with TRBJ2-7; 8 positions agree with TRBD1. J lost 6 bases, V lost 2 bases, and 3 bases had no gene match. The CDR3 sequence is 13 residues long. Germline V gene lookup returns CDR1 SGHVS and CDR2 FNYEAQ. DNA for the CDR3: TGTGCCAGCAGCTTATACAGGGGGTCCGAGCAGTACTTC. Encoded protein: CASSLYRGSEQYF. Drawing the rest from reference TRBV7-6 and TRBJ2-7, the complete variable domain is GAGVSQSPRYKVTKRGQDVALRCDPISGHVSLYWYRQALGQGPEFLTYFNYEAQQDKSGLPNDRFSAERPEGSISTLTIQRTEQRDSAMYRCASSLYRGSEQYFGPGTRLTVT.

The chain is built from TRBV5-1 and TRBJ2-6; 8 nucleotides agree with TRBD1. CDR1 SGHRS and CDR2 YFSETQ come from the germline V gene. The CDR3 is 16 amino acids. The V segment lost 4 bases and the J segment 2 bases; nucleotides outside the gene matches: 5. CDR3: CASSAGQGTGANVLTF. DNA for the CDR3: TGCGCCAGCAGCGCTGGACAGGGAACTGGGGCCAACGTCCTGACTTTC. The full variable domain, with the rest looked up from reference TRBV5-1 and TRBJ2-6, is KAGVTQTPRYLIKTRGQQVTLSCSPISGHRSVSWYQQTPGQGLQFLFEYFSETQRNKGNFPGRFSGRQFSNSRSEMNVSTLELGDSALYLCASSAGQGTGANVLTFGAGSRLTVL.

The V gene is TRBV28, the J gene TRBJ1-2, with a tentative D call TRBD1 (5 bases). The CDR3 length is 14 residues. From germline, CDR1 is MDHEN and CDR2 SYDVKM. V was shortened by 6 bases and J by 8 bases, with 19 bases between the two germline ends. CDR3 sequence reads: CASRNSGAGGGYTF. In nucleotides, the CDR3 is TGTGCCAGCAGAAACTCCGGGGCAGGTGGCGGCTACACCTTC.

The CDR3 loop is CASSYSTSNTEAFF. DNA for the CDR3: TGTGCCAGCAGTTACTCTACGAGCAACACTGAAGCTTTCTTT. This chain connects TRBV6-5 to TRBJ1-1; no clear D gene. The CDR3 runs 14 residues. Germline CDR1 is MNHEY and CDR2 is SVGAGI. The V end lost 0 bases, the J end lost 2 bases, and 7 bases lay between the germline ends.

This clonotype was detected many times. The rearrangement joins TRBV2 to TRBJ1-5, with D possibly being TRBD1 (6 bases). Trimming cost V 5 bases and J 3 bases, with 11 bases left between them. The CDR3 covers 14 residues. CDR1 SNHLY and CDR2 FYNNEI come from the germline V gene. CDR3 DNA: TGTGCCAGCAGTCCCACAGGGCCCAATCAGCCCCAGCATTTT. Encoded protein: CASSPTGPNQPQHF.

In its sample, this clonotype was seen many times. The V call is TRBV12-3 or TRBV12-4, the J call TRBJ1-6; D not resolved. Trimming removed 6 bases at V and 9 bases at J, with 6 bases between. The CDR3 loop spans 11 amino acids. The CDR3 DNA sequence: TGTGCCAGCAGCCGTGGTTCACCCCTCCACTTT. It specifies CASSRGSPLHF.

This clonotype has a count of ten or more. V and J are TRBV9 and TRBJ1-6; D not resolved. Germline values: CDR1 SGDLS, CDR2 YYNGEE. V was clipped by 1 base and J by 7 bases, with 12 bases between them. The CDR3 consists of 15 residues. CDR3: CASSVKGSRNSPLHF. The CDR3 DNA follows: TGTGCCAGCAGCGTAAAGGGTTCTAGGAATTCACCCCTCCACTTT. The whole variable domain, filled in from reference TRBV9 and TRBJ1-6, reads DSGVTQTPKHLITATGQRVTLRCSPRSGDLSVYWYQQSLDQGLQFLIQYYNGEERAKGNILERFSAQQFPDLHSELNLSSLELGDSALYFCASSVKGSRNSPLHFGNGTRLTVT.

A single count supports this clonotype. This chain joins TRBV10-3 and TRBJ2-5; either TRBD1 or TRBD2 may supply D (6 bases each). The CDR3 is 17 residues long. CDR1 ENHRY and CDR2 SYGVKD come from the germline V gene. V was shortened by 4 bases and J by 2 bases, with 20 bases between the two germline ends. CDR3 in amino acids: CAISAGFITGAQETQYF. CDR3 coding DNA: TGTGCCATCAGTGCCGGGTTCATTACGGGGGCACAAGAGACCCAGTACTTC.

The gene calls are TRBV5-4 and TRBJ1-5; D is unclear. Trimming shortened V by 4 bases and J by 3 bases, and 11 bases separated the two germline ends. The CDR3 extends over 14 amino acids. Germline CDR1 SGHNT, CDR2 YYREEE (reference sequence). The CDR3 spells CASSREGSNQPQHF. In DNA, the CDR3 is TGTGCCAGCAGCCGGGAGGGCTCCAATCAGCCCCAGCATTTT. The whole variable domain, remainder taken from reference TRBV5-4 and TRBJ1-5, is ETGVTQSPTHLIKTRGQQVTLRCSSQSGHNTVSWYQQALGQGPQFIFQYYREEENGRGNFPPRFSGLQFPNYSSELNVNALELDDSALYLCASSREGSNQPQHFGDGTRLSIL.

This clonotype has more than one count but fewer than ten. The chain carries TRBV6-2 or TRBV6-3 and TRBJ1-2, with D unclear. Germline values: CDR1 MNHEY, CDR2 SVGEGT. Trimming pared 4 bases from V and 5 bases from J, leaving 11 bases between. The CDR3 consists of 13 residues. The CDR3 spells CASSLETPYGYTF. The CDR3 DNA reads TGTGCCAGCAGTTTGGAGACACCGTATGGCTACACCTTC.